This T cell receptor beta chain was obtained from a study of cytotoxic CD8 clonotypes in ibrutinib-treated CLL. Sequenced by immunoSEQ multiplex PCR; TCRdb stores in-frame clones only, minus some. The table has about 130,000 clones, 70% to 90% seen once. The V gene end was trimmed by 2 bases and the J gene end by 2 bases; junction bases not matched to a gene: 14. Germline lookup yields CDR1 GTSNPN and CDR2 SVGIG (reference sequence). CDR3 length: 19 residues. The sequence came from a human donor with chronic lymphocytic leukemia. The source was PBMCs, collected after 24 months of ibrutinib treatment. The chain employs TRBV30 and TRBJ2-1; 11 bases agree with TRBD1. CDR3 in DNA: TGTGCCTGGAGTCCGGACAGGGGGCTGTCCGGGGCCGCCTACAATGAGCAGTTCTTC. Protein sequence: CAWSPDRGLSGAAYNEQFF.